This T cell receptor beta chain originates from a study of blood T cell repertoires in COVID-19. Overall study: Sources were T cells, B-cell-depleted T cells, or PBMCs; the material itself was cDNA or gDNA.

Sequenced by immunoSEQ multiplex PCR; TCRdb stores in-frame clones only, minus some. The data show about 140,000 clones, 70% to 80% seen once. The CDR3 sequence is 14 residues long. Germline loops: CDR1 KGHSY, CDR2 FQNENV. Between the trimmed V and J ends, which lost 2 bases and 10 bases, there was a span of 14 bases. Material for sequencing was peripheral blood. This sequence joins TRBV16 and TRBJ1-4; D remains unclear. The receptor was isolated from a man between 60 and 70 years old with acute or convalescent COVID-19. CDR3 DNA sequence: TGTGCCAGCAGCCAAATGTCCGCTACGGGAAAACTGTTTTTT. Translated, it gives CASSQMSATGKLFF.